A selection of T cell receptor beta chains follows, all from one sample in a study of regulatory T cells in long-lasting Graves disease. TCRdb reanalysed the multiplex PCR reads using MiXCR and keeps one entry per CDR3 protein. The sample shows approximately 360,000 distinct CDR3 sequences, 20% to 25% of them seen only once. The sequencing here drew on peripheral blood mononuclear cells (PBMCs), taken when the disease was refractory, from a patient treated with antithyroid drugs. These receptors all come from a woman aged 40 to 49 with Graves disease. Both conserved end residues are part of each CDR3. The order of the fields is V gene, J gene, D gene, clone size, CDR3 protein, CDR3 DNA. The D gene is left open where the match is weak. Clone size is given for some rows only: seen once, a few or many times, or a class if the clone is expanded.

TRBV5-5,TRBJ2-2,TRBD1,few,CASSLVADRGSGELFF,TGTGCCAGCAGCTTGGTAGCGGACAGGGGATCCGGGGAGCTGTTTTTT
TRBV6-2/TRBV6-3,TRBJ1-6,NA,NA,CASSYLPTGSVLHF,TGTGCCAGCAGTTACCTCCCGACAGGTTCGGTCCTCCACTTT
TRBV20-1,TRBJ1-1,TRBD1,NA,CSAPPTGGLTEAFF,TGCAGTGCTCCCCCGACAGGGGGCCTCACTGAAGCTTTCTTT
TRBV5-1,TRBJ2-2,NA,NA,CASSLAASFPGELFF,TGCGCCAGCAGCTTGGCGGCTAGCTTCCCCGGGGAGCTGTTTTTT
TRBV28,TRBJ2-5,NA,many,CASINRGQRAETQYF,TGTGCCAGCATTAATCGCGGACAGAGGGCAGAGACCCAGTACTTC
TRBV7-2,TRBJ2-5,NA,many,CASSLLIETQYF,TGTGCCAGCAGCTTACTTATCGAGACCCAGTACTTC
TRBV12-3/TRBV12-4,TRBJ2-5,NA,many,CASSLEGRGQTQYF,TGTGCCAGCAGTTTAGAGGGCAGGGGACAGACCCAGTACTTC
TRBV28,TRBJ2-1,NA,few,CASWDVDEQFF,TGTGCCAGCTGGGATGTTGATGAGCAGTTCTTC
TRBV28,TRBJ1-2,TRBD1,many,CASRRESKMTGNYGYTF,TGTGCCAGCAGGAGGGAATCGAAGATGACAGGGAACTATGGCTACACCTTC
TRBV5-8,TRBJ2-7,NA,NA,CASSSLALVGIYEQYF,TGTGCCAGCAGCTCGCTAGCCCTAGTGGGGATCTACGAGCAGTACTTC
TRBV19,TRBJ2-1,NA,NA,CASSIYGSEQFF,TGTGCCAGTAGTATTTACGGCAGCGAGCAGTTCTTC
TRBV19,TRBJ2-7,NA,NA,CASSIGGKMGEQYF,TGTGCCAGTAGTATAGGGGGCAAGATGGGCGAGCAGTACTTC
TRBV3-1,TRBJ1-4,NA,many,CASSPHRMTNEKLFF,TGTGCCAGCAGCCCTCACAGGATGACTAATGAAAAACTGTTTTTT
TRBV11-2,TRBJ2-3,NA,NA,CASSSWGADTQYF,TGTGCCAGCAGCTCCTGGGGAGCGGATACGCAGTATTTT
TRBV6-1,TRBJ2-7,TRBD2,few,CASTPLGRREGSYEQYF,TGTGCCAGCACTCCGCTCGGGAGGCGGGAGGGCTCCTACGAGCAGTACTTC
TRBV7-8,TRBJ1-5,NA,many,CASSLVGPGLQPQHF,TGTGCCAGCAGCTTGGTCGGGCCGGGTCTTCAGCCCCAGCATTTT
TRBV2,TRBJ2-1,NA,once,CASSEAGGSIYNEQFF,TGTGCCAGCAGTGAGGCGGGCGGAAGTATATACAATGAGCAGTTCTTC
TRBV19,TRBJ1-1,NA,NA,CASKVSGERNTEAFF,TGTGCCAGCAAGGTCTCAGGGGAGCGGAACACTGAAGCTTTCTTT
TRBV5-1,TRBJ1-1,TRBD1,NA,CASSLKAGGLGTEAFF,TGCGCCAGCAGCTTGAAGGCAGGGGGCCTTGGGACTGAAGCTTTCTTT
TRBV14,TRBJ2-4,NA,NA,CASSQAGYIQYF,TGTGCCAGCAGCCAAGCCGGGTACATTCAGTACTTC
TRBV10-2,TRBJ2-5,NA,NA,CATWDLGAPEETQYF,TGCGCCACCTGGGACTTAGGGGCGCCCGAAGAGACCCAGTACTTC
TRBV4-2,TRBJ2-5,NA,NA,CASSARGEKKTQYF,TGTGCCAGCAGCGCTAGGGGGGAAAAAAAGACCCAGTACTTC
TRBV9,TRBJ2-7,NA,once,CASSVAVGADEQYF,TGTGCCAGCAGCGTAGCGGTAGGAGCGGACGAGCAGTACTTC
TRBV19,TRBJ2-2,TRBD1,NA,CASRQGAAGELFF,TGTGCCAGTAGACAGGGGGCAGCCGGGGAGCTGTTTTTT
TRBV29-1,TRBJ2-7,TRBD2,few,CSVEITSGSYEQYF,TGCAGCGTTGAGATTACTAGCGGGAGCTACGAGCAGTACTTC
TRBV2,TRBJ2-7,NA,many,CASLPRGHSYEQYF,TGTGCCAGCCTCCCCCGGGGCCACTCCTACGAGCAGTACTTC
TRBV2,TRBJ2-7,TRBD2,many,CASRREGGHEQYF,TGTGCCAGCAGGAGGGAGGGAGGGCACGAGCAGTACTTC
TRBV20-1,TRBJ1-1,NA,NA,CSARDEGVGTEAFF,TGCAGTGCTAGAGATGAAGGGGTTGGGACTGAAGCTTTCTTT
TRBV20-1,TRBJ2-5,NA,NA,CSARYLAGQETQYF,TGCAGTGCTAGATATCTGGCAGGCCAAGAGACCCAGTACTTC
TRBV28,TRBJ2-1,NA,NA,CASSPAAIGKQFF,TGTGCCAGCAGTCCCGCGGCTATTGGGAAGCAGTTCTTC
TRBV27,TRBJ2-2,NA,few,CASSPRQAGTDTGELFF,TGTGCCAGCAGTCCCAGACAGGCCGGGACGGACACCGGGGAGCTGTTTTTT
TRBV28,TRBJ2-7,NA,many,CASSYQDSYEQYF,TGTGCCAGCAGTTATCAGGACTCCTACGAGCAGTACTTC